Detailed here is one TCR beta chain. What it recognizes is unknown. The data stem from a study of T cells expressing NK-cell markers. Study findings and constraints: In several donors, these clonotypes also led the CD3+CD56-NKG2C+ fraction.

After re-calling the 5' RACE reads, TCRdb lists one entry per CDR3 protein, DNA absent. The repertoire table contains 550,000 to 600,000 distinct CDR3 sequences. The CDR3 has 17 amino acids. From germline, CDR1 is DFQATT and CDR2 SNEGSKA (reference sequence). This sequence joins TRBV20-1 and TRBJ2-1; TCRdb's D gene call, TRBD1, goes unchecked for lack of DNA. Sequences were obtained from blood T cells: a sorted CD56 or NKG2C T cell subset, CD4+ or CD8+ T cells, or bulk PBMC T cells (not recorded which). This sequence was found in a man between 18 and 35 years old in good health. CDR3 in amino acids: CSARDSGRPWPYNEQFF.